A single sample is the source of the 30 T cell receptor beta chains below, sequenced in a study of T cells in Graves' hyperthyroidism and ophthalmopathy. What was amplified from RNA transcripts were TCR beta CDR3 regions. HTBI primers were the set used in a first-round RT-PCR of the TCR CDR3. TCRdb called the multiplex PCR reads again in MiXCR, with one record for every CDR3 protein. In the table there are hundreds of thousands of distinct CDR3 sequences, roughly 14% of which are singletons. Material: blood. These receptors were taken from a middle-aged woman with Graves' ophthalmopathy.

This clonotype was counted many times. The CDR3 carries no conserved terminal phenylalanine or tryptophan, so it likely arises from a read error. The chain has TRBV28 and TRBJ1-2; D not certain. CDR3 size: 12 residues. Deletions cut 3 bases from V and 5 bases from J, with 7 bases between. Germline V gene lookup returns CDR1 MDHEN and CDR2 SYDVKM. The CDR3 spells CASSLRDYGYTL. The CDR3 DNA reads TGTGCCAGCAGTTTGCGTGATTATGGCTACACCCTC.

In this sample, this clonotype turned up many times. The genes are TRBV6-5 and TRBJ2-5, with 8 bases identical to TRBD1. This CDR3 is built from 16 residues. Trimming at V came to 0 bases and at J to 5 bases, leaving 8 bases not matched to a gene. Germline CDR1 MNHEY, CDR2 SVGAGI. Written as DNA, the CDR3 is TGTGCCAGCAGTTACTCGAGGACAGGGAAGGTGGAGACCCAGTACTTC. Residues: CASSYSRTGKVETQYF.

This clonotype was observed a handful of times. The chain links TRBV5-5 to TRBJ2-7, with 8 bases matching TRBD1. V lost 4 bases, J lost 1 base, and 7 bases stayed unmatched. Germline-derived CDR1 and CDR2 are SGHKS and YYEKEE (reference sequence). This CDR3 spans 15 amino acids. The CDR3 loop is CASSAETGVSYEQYF. In DNA form, the CDR3 reads TGTGCCAGCAGCGCCGAGACAGGGGTGTCCTACGAGCAGTACTTC.

This clonotype was recorded at least ten times. The chain joins TRBV30 to TRBJ1-1; 8 bases match TRBD1. V trimming: 1 base; J trimming: 7 bases; junction bases outside the gene matches: 8. The CDR3 extends over 14 amino acids. Germline values: CDR1 GTSNPN, CDR2 SVGIG (reference sequence). DNA for the CDR3: TGTGCCTGGAGTGGGGACAGGTTCGCTAGTGAAGCTTTCTTT. It translates to CAWSGDRFASEAFF.

Points on this clonotype: This CDR3 fails to terminate in the conserved phenylalanine or tryptophan, so it likely reflects a read error. CDR3 sequence: CATSDHRQGYTGELFL. In DNA, the CDR3 is TGTGCCACCAGTGACCACAGACAGGGGTACACCGGGGAGCTGTTTCTT. The V call is TRBV24-1, the J call TRBJ2-2; 8 nucleotides agree with TRBD1. Germline V gene data show CDR1 as KGHDR and CDR2 as SFDVKD. V lost 4 bases, J lost 3 bases, and 6 bases stayed unmatched. The CDR3 loop spans 16 amino acids.

This clonotype was seen repeatedly, ten times or more. The rearrangement uses TRBV25-1 and TRBJ2-2; a possible D gene is TRBD1 (5 bases). Per the germline V gene, CDR1 is MGHDK and CDR2 is SYGVNS. CDR3 length: 17 amino acids. Deletions cut 1 base from V and 4 bases from J, with 16 bases between. The CDR3 DNA reads as TGTGCCAGCAGTGAATCGGCGGACACCTCTGGCACCGGGGAGCTGTTTTTT. Its protein is CASSESADTSGTGELFF.

The rearrangement links TRBV11-2 to TRBJ2-3; D gene ambiguous. V lost 1 base to trimming and J lost 3 bases, with 8 bases between them. In germline, CDR1 is SGHAT, CDR2 FQNNGV. The CDR3 has 14 amino acids. CDR3 bases: TGTGCCAGCAGCTTAGGAGCGATTACAGATACGCAGTATTTT. As protein: CASSLGAITDTQYF.

The chain has TRBV10-3 and TRBJ1-1; unclear D gene. Germline lookup yields CDR1 ENHRY and CDR2 SYGVKD. Trimming took 6 bases from V and 3 from J, leaving 14 bases between them. The CDR3 totals 14 residues. CDR3 sequence reads: CAIRDSRGDTEAFF. The CDR3, as DNA: TGTGCCATCAGGGACTCACGGGGAGACACTGAAGCTTTCTTT.

This clonotype was seen a handful of times. A much larger clone differs from this one at a single base, so this may be a read error. This sequence joins TRBV18 and TRBJ2-5; 7 nucleotides line up with TRBD1. The CDR3 consists of 13 residues. Unmatched junction bases numbered 4, after V lost 4 bases and J lost 5 bases. Germline V gene sequence: CDR1 KGHSH, CDR2 LQKENI. The CDR3 sequence is CASSQGQRETQYF. CDR3 coding DNA: TGTGCCAGCTCACAGGGACAGAGGGAGACCCAGTACTTC.

The gene calls are TRBV18 and TRBJ1-2, with unresolved D. V was trimmed by 0 bases and J by 3 bases, leaving 5 bases between them. The CDR3 runs 13 residues. Germline V lookup: CDR1 KGHSH, CDR2 LQKENI. CDR3 sequence (DNA): TGTGCCAGCTCACCACCGACGGACTATGGCTACACCTTC. It translates to CASSPPTDYGYTF.

This clonotype occurred many times. V is TRBV12-3 or TRBV12-4 and J is TRBJ2-7, with 8 bases that match TRBD1. The CDR3 is 13 residues long. V gave up 5 bases and J gave up 5 bases; unmatched junction bases: 5. The CDR3 here is CASSLSDRDEQYF. The DNA of the CDR3 is TGTGCCAGCAGTCTCTCGGACAGGGACGAGCAGTACTTC.

This clonotype has at least ten counts. This chain uses TRBV7-3 with TRBJ1-1; D not resolved. The V and J ends lost 2 bases and 4 bases respectively, with 8 bases between them. CDR3 size: 13 residues. CDR1 is SGHTA and CDR2 is FQGTGA in the germline V gene. The CDR3 nucleotides are TGTGCCAGCAGCTTATTAGAGGCCACTGAAGCTTTCTTT. Translation: CASSLLEATEAFF.

This clonotype came up a few times. This rearrangement joins TRBV7-8 to TRBJ2-7; 10 bases map to TRBD1. V was pared by 4 bases and J by 9 bases, with 15 bases of the junction left unmatched. In germline, CDR1 is SGHVS, CDR2 FQNEAQ. The CDR3 spans 16 residues. The CDR3 loop is CASSWAGTGVWFRQYF. The CDR3 DNA reads TGTGCCAGCAGCTGGGCCGGGACAGGGGTTTGGTTCAGGCAGTACTTC.

This clonotype was seen at least ten times. This sequence joins TRBV12-5 and TRBJ2-2, with D unclear. Between the trimmed V and J ends, which lost 2 bases and 6 bases, there was a span of 10 bases. CDR3 length: 14 amino acids. CDR1 and CDR2 from the germline V gene are LGHNT and FRNRAP. The CDR3 loop reads CASGLFRPSGELFF. CDR3 DNA: TGTGCTAGTGGTTTGTTTAGACCATCCGGGGAGCTGTTTTTT.

This clonotype was seen ten or more times. This chain links TRBV20-1 with TRBJ1-5; D might be TRBD1 (5 bases). Germline values: CDR1 DFQATT, CDR2 SNEGSKA (reference sequence). V dropped 4 bases and J dropped 2 bases, with 6 bases sitting between them. This CDR3 comprises 12 residues. Here the CDR3 reads CSATTGNQPQHF. The CDR3 DNA sequence: TGCAGTGCTACGACAGGCAATCAGCCCCAGCATTTT.

This clonotype was seen at least ten times. The chain recombines TRBV27 with TRBJ2-5, with D tentatively TRBD1 (5 bases). Germline V gene sequence: CDR1 MNHEY, CDR2 SMNVEV (reference sequence). The CDR3 consists of 16 residues. V was clipped by 6 bases and J by 1 base, with 18 bases between them. CDR3 in amino acids: CASRPERGWVQETQYF. The CDR3 DNA is TGTGCCAGCAGACCTGAAAGGGGTTGGGTCCAAGAGACCCAGTACTTC.

This clonotype occurred many times. V gene TRBV7-2 combines with J gene TRBJ1-5, with no clear D. This CDR3 region has 15 residues. V lost 0 bases and J 1 base, leaving 7 bases between the germline ends. The germline V gene encodes CDR1 SGHTA and CDR2 FQGNSA. The CDR3 reads CASSLAGPSNQPQHF. DNA of the CDR3: TGTGCCAGCAGCTTAGCGGGCCCGAGCAATCAGCCCCAGCATTTT. The variable domain in full, completed from reference TRBV7-2 and TRBJ1-5, reads GAGVSQSPSNKVTEKGKDVELRCDPISGHTALYWYRQSLGQGLEFLIYFQGNSAPDKSGLPSDRFSAERTGGSVSTLTIQRTQQEDSAVYLCASSLAGPSNQPQHFGDGTRLSIL.

This clonotype was seen ten or more times. The chain couples TRBV7-2 to TRBJ1-2, with D perhaps TRBD1 (5 bases). The germline V and J ends were trimmed by 5 bases and 8 bases, with 18 bases remaining between them. The germline V gene encodes CDR1 SGHTA and CDR2 FQGNSA. The CDR3 extends over 14 amino acids. The CDR3 spells CASSPHGQGEGYTF. The CDR3 nucleotides read TGTGCCAGCAGCCCCCACGGGCAGGGCGAAGGCTACACCTTC.

This clonotype has at least ten counts. The chain combines TRBV20-1 with TRBJ2-7; 9 nucleotides align to TRBD1. The CDR3 has 13 amino acids. Unmatched junction bases numbered 8, after V lost 6 bases and J lost 5 bases. CDR1 DFQATT and CDR2 SNEGSKA come from the germline V gene (reference sequence). CDR3 coding DNA: TGCAGTGCCAGCCGGGACAGGGTCGACGAGCAGTACTTC. Translation: CSASRDRVDEQYF.

V and J are TRBV24-1 and TRBJ2-7; 9 bases fit TRBD1. Looked up from germline, CDR1 is KGHDR and CDR2 is SFDVKD. J gave up 4 bases and V 2 bases, and 5 bases lay outside the gene matches. The CDR3 has 15 residues. The CDR3 DNA is TGTGCCACCAGTGATTCCGGGACAGGGAGGTACGAGCAGTACTTC. The encoded protein is CATSDSGTGRYEQYF.

This clonotype showed up many times. The chain is built from TRBV11-2 and TRBJ1-1; 9 bases agree with TRBD1. V dropped 5 bases and J dropped 5; count of bases not matched to a gene: 9. Germline CDR1 is SGHAT and CDR2 is FQNNGV. This CDR3 region has 15 residues. The CDR3 DNA follows: TGTGCCAGCAGCCGCTACAGGGGGCGGAGGACTGAAGCTTTCTTT. It specifies CASSRYRGRRTEAFF.

This clonotype was counted many times. The chain has TRBV27 and TRBJ2-7; 8 positions match TRBD2. The CDR3 loop spans 14 amino acids. The ends lost 8 bases at V and 2 bases at J; junction bases unmatched: 8. Looked up from germline, CDR1 is MNHEY and CDR2 is SMNVEV (reference sequence). CDR3 sequence reads: CASRPLAGPYEQYF. CDR3 nucleotides: TGTGCCAGCCGCCCTTTAGCGGGACCCTACGAGCAGTACTTC.

This clonotype was found many times. V usage is TRBV19 and J usage is TRBJ2-2; a possible D gene is TRBD2 (6 bases). From germline, CDR1 is LNHDA and CDR2 SQIVND (reference sequence). This CDR3 region has 17 residues. V lost 6 bases and J 0 bases, leaving 17 bases between the germline ends. CDR3 residues: CASRVSGVRANTGELFF. The CDR3 DNA reads TGTGCCAGTAGGGTTAGCGGAGTACGAGCGAACACCGGGGAGCTGTTTTTT.

Concerning this clonotype: A clone one base away is much larger, so this may be a read error. This chain links TRBV25-1 with TRBJ2-7; no definite D call. Germline values: CDR1 MGHDK, CDR2 SYGVNS. Trimming cost V 1 base and J 10 bases, with 8 bases left between them. CDR3 length: 11 amino acids. CDR3 in DNA: TGTGCCAGCAGTGAATGGGTCGATCAGTACTTC. Amino acid sequence: CASSEWVDQYF.

In this sample, this clonotype turned up a few times. The V gene is TRBV7-2, the J gene TRBJ2-2, with TRBD2 matching 10 bases. The CDR3 length is 14 residues. V trimming: 6 bases; J trimming: 4 bases; junction bases outside the gene matches: 2. Germline CDR1 reads SGHTA; CDR2 reads FQGNSA. CDR3 region: CASRWTSGTGELFF. CDR3 sequence (DNA): TGTGCCAGCAGATGGACTAGCGGCACCGGGGAGCTGTTTTTT.

At least ten counts were recorded for this clonotype. CDR3: CASSESRTLAETQYF. The CDR3 nucleotides read TGCGCCAGCAGTGAGTCTCGGACCCTGGCGGAGACCCAGTACTTC. V usage is TRBV10-1 and J usage is TRBJ2-5; no definite D call. The germline gives CDR1 WNHNN, CDR2 SYGVQD (reference sequence). The CDR3 loop spans 15 amino acids. The V end lost 0 bases, the J end lost 5 bases, and 13 bases lay between the germline ends.

Many counts were recorded for this clonotype. The chain recombines TRBV7-3 with TRBJ2-2; D might be TRBD1 (5 bases). V shed 0 bases and J shed 10 bases, with 15 bases lying between them. The CDR3 spans 15 residues. Germline values: CDR1 SGHTA, CDR2 FQGTGA. CDR3 region: CASSLTLGQGSELFF. The DNA for the CDR3 is TGTGCCAGCAGCTTAACGTTAGGGCAGGGATCGGAGCTGTTTTTT.

This clonotype has a count of ten or more. This chain uses TRBV6-2 or TRBV6-3 with TRBJ2-5; no firm D call. The CDR3 extends over 16 amino acids. CDR1 and CDR2 from the germline V gene are MNHEY and SVGEGT. V lost 7 bases to trimming and J lost 6 bases, with 24 bases between them. CDR3 nucleotides: TGTGCCAGCATTGGGATCGGGTATACCTCGGCGCAGACCCAGTACTTC. Protein: CASIGIGYTSAQTQYF.

This clonotype was seen ten or more times. The rearrangement links TRBV5-1 to TRBJ2-3; 10 bases match TRBD1. CDR1 and CDR2 (germline): SGHRS, YFSETQ. The CDR3 consists of 15 residues. V lost 3 bases and J lost 3; bases outside the gene matches: 4. As DNA, the CDR3 is TGCGCCAGCAGCTGGGACAGGGGATTTACAGATACGCAGTATTTT. It specifies CASSWDRGFTDTQYF. The full variable domain, its missing parts supplied by reference TRBV5-1 and TRBJ2-3, is KAGVTQTPRYLIKTRGQQVTLSCSPISGHRSVSWYQQTPGQGLQFLFEYFSETQRNKGNFPGRFSGRQFSNSRSEMNVSTLELGDSALYLCASSWDRGFTDTQYFGPGTRLTVL.

There are many counts of this clonotype. This chain uses TRBV28 with TRBJ1-2, with a possible D match to TRBD1 (5 bases). Germline V gene data show CDR1 as MDHEN and CDR2 as SYDVKM. This CDR3 contains 14 residues. Trimming removed 3 bases at V and 3 bases at J, with 11 bases between. CDR3 sequence: CASSFKQGHYGYTF. The CDR3 nucleotides read TGTGCCAGCAGTTTTAAGCAGGGACACTATGGCTACACCTTC.